What follows is one T cell receptor (beta chain) and its context. Its specificity is unknown. The germline V gene encodes CDR1 MDHEN and CDR2 SYDVKM. The CDR3 spans 12 residues. V was pared by 2 bases and J by 2 bases, with 4 bases between. What was sequenced were expressed TCRB transcripts, since all of the isolated RNA had been reverse transcribed. Profiling relied on immunoSEQ multiplex PCR, and the TCRdb table lists in-frame clones only, not all of them. The sample carries some 150,000 clones, more than 9.5% recorded once. The sample comes from a study of beta chain features in type 1 diabetes. Study outcomes and limitations: Across all four CD4+ subsets, people with type 1 diabetes showed modestly shorter TCRB CDR3s. Sampled from patients, naive, central memory and Treg TCRB repertoires appeared more similar than those sampled from healthy donors. Reduced insertions and increased deletions marked VDJ junctions in type 1 diabetes patients. Shorter templates may be favored by PCR, equally so in patients and controls.

The sequencing sample was made of central memory CD4+ T cells from blood. This TCR was recovered from a young man in good health. The rearrangement links TRBV28 to TRBJ2-7; D unclear. CDR3 sequence reads: CASSLQTYEQYF. Here the CDR3 DNA reads TGTGCCAGCAGTTTACAAACCTACGAGCAGTACTTC.